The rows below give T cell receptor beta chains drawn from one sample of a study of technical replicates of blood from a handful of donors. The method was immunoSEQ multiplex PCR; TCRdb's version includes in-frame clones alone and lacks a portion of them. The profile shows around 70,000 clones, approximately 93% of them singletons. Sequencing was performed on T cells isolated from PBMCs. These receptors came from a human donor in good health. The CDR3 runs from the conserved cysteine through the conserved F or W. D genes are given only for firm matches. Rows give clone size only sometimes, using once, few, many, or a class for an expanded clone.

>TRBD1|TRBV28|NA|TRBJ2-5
CATWTGGHRETQYF
TGTGCCACATGGACAGGGGGTCACAGGGAGACCCAGTACTTC
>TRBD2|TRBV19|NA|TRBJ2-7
CASSIKGLALYEQYF
TGTGCCAGTAGTATAAAGGGACTAGCGCTCTACGAGCAGTACTTC
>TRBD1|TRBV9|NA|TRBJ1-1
CASSGWDRGFTEAFF
TGTGCCAGCAGCGGATGGGACAGGGGATTCACTGAAGCTTTCTTT
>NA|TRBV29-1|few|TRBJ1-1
CSVEVSVNTEAFF
TGCAGCGTTGAAGTGAGTGTGAACACTGAAGCTTTCTTT
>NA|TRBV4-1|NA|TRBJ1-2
CASREHRDDPYGYTF
TGCGCCAGCAGAGAACACAGGGACGATCCCTATGGCTACACCTTC
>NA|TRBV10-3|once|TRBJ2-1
CATGLSYNEQFF
TGTGCCACCGGACTGTCCTACAATGAGCAGTTCTTC
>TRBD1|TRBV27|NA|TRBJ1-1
CASSVTGVRTEAFF
TGTGCCAGCAGTGTAACAGGGGTCAGGACTGAAGCTTTCTTT
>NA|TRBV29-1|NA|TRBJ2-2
CSAASVEQGGDTGELFF
TGCAGCGCTGCCTCGGTAGAACAGGGGGGGGACACCGGGGAGCTGTTTTTT
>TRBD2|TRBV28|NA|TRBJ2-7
CASSQRNIAGAGFYEQYF
TGTGCCAGCAGTCAAAGAAACATAGCGGGAGCCGGGTTCTACGAGCAGTACTTC
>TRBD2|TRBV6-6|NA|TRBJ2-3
CASSYGRGPSTDTQYF
TGTGCCAGCAGTTACGGGAGGGGCCCTAGCACAGATACGCAGTATTTT
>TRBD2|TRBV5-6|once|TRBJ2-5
CASLIAGGRETQYF
TGTGCCAGCCTAATAGCGGGAGGGCGTGAGACCCAGTACTTC
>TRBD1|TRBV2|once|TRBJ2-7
CASSLDRAREQYF
TGTGCCAGCAGCCTGGACAGGGCCCGCGAGCAGTACTTC
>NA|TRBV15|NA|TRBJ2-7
CATSRIDTYEQYF
TGTGCCACCAGCAGAATCGACACCTACGAGCAGTACTTC
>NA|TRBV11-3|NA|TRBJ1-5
CASSLASGGSSNQPQHF
TGTGCCAGCAGCTTGGCGTCCGGGGGGAGTAGCAATCAGCCCCAGCATTTT
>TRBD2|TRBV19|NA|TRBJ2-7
CASSPSGRLTYEQYF
TGTGCCAGTAGTCCAAGCGGGAGACTAACCTACGAGCAGTACTTC
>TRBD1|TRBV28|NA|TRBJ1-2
CASSTLDREGSF
TGTGCCAGCAGCACCCTGGACAGGGAGGGATCCTTC
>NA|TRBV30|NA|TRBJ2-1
CAWSVLQGGRGYNEQFF
TGTGCCTGGAGTGTACTCCAAGGTGGGAGGGGGTACAATGAGCAGTTCTTC
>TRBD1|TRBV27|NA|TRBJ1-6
CASSPAGQGDSPLHF
TGTGCCAGCAGTCCCGCTGGACAGGGTGATTCACCCCTCCACTTT
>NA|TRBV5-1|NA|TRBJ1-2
CASSLAGPTDHGYTF
TGCGCCAGCAGCTTGGCCGGTCCCACAGACCATGGCTACACCTTC
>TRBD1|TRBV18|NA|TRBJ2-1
CASSPIPGTGNEQFF
TGTGCCAGCTCACCAATCCCCGGGACAGGGAATGAGCAGTTCTTC
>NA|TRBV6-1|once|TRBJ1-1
CASSEVRGGSEAFF
TGTGCCAGCAGTGAAGTTAGGGGAGGGTCTGAAGCTTTCTTT
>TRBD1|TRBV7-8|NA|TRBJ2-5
CASSPTGGEETQYF
TGTGCCAGCAGCCCGACAGGGGGCGAGGAGACCCAGTACTTC
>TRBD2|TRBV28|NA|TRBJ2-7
CASVAGGGYEQYF
TGTGCCAGCGTAGCGGGAGGAGGCTACGAGCAGTACTTC
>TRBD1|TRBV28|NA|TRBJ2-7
CASSQREVSGTVSYEQYF
TGTGCCAGCAGTCAAAGAGAAGTATCCGGGACAGTGTCCTACGAGCAGTACTTC
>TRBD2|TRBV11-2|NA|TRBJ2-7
CASSTWGSGDYEQYF
TGTGCCAGCAGCACCTGGGGTAGCGGGGACTACGAGCAGTACTTC
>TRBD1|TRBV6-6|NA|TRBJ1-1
CASSRTGGVNTEAFF
TGTGCCAGCAGCCGGACAGGGGGGGTGAACACTGAAGCTTTCTTT
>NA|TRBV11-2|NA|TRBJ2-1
CASSLTLVYNEQFF
TGTGCCAGCAGCTTAACTCTCGTCTACAATGAGCAGTTCTTC
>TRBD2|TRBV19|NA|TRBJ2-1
CASSTLAGASYNEQFF
TGTGCCAGTAGTACCCTAGCGGGGGCATCCTACAATGAGCAGTTCTTC
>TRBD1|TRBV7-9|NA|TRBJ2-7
CASSSGTGGLYF
TGTGCCAGCAGCTCCGGGACAGGGGGCCTATACTTC
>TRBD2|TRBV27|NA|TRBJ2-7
CASSPGTSGSHLPYGQYF
TGTGCCAGCAGTCCCGGGACTAGCGGGTCGCACCTCCCCTATGGGCAGTACTTC